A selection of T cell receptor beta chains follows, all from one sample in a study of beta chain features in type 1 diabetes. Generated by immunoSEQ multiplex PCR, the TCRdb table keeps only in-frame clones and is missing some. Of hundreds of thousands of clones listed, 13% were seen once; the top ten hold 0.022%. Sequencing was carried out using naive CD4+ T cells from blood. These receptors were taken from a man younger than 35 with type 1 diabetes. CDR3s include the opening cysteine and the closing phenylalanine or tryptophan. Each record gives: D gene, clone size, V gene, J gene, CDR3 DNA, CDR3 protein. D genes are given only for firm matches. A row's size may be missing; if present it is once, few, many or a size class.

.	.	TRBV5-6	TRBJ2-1	TGTGCCAGCAGCTTGGTAGCGGCCCCTACCTACAATGAGCAGTTCTTC	CASSLVAAPTYNEQFF
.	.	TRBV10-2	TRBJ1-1	TGCGCCAGCAGTAACCGGCCGGGGGACACTGAAGCTTTCTTT	CASSNRPGDTEAFF
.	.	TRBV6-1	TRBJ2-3	TGTGCCAGCAGCCCCCGGGCCAACACAGATACGCAGTATTTT	CASSPRANTDTQYF
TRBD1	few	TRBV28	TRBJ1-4	TGTGCCAGCAGTCAGGACAGGGCTAATGAAAAACTGTTTTTT	CASSQDRANEKLFF
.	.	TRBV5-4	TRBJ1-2	TGTGCCAGCAGCCCGTCCGGCTTGTGGGGCTACACCTTC	CASSPSGLWGYTF
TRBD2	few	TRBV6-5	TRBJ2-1	TGTGCCAGCAGTAGGGGACTAGCCGACAATGAGCAGTTCTTC	CASSRGLADNEQFF
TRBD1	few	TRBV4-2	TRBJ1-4	TGTGCCAGCAGCCAAGCTCCGGGACAGTCTAATGAAAAACTGTTTTTT	CASSQAPGQSNEKLFF
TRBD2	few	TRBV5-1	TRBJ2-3	TGCGCCAGCAGCCAAAATATACTAGCGGGCTTCACAGATACGCAGTATTTT	CASSQNILAGFTDTQYF
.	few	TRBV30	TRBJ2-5	TGTGCCTGGAGTGTCGGCGGCGGGGTAGGTGTGGAGACCCAGTACTTC	CAWSVGGGVGVETQYF
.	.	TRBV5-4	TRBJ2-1	TGTGCCAGCAGCCGGATACACCTAAATGAGCAGTTCTTC	CASSRIHLNEQFF
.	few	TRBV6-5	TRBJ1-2	TGTGCCAGCAGTTACTCTAGGGAGGATGGCTACACCTTC	CASSYSREDGYTF
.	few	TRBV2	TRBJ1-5	TGTGCCAGCCGTTGGTCAGGGGCCAGCAATCAGCCCCAGCATTTT	CASRWSGASNQPQHF